A single sample is the source of the 24 T cell receptor beta chains below, sequenced in a study of blood T cell repertoires in COVID-19. Generated by immunoSEQ multiplex PCR, the TCRdb table keeps only in-frame clones and is missing some. The sample has about 220,000 clones, roughly 84% seen once. What was sequenced was peripheral blood. Receptors originate from a man aged 35 to 55 with active or convalescent COVID-19.

The chain uses TRBV18 and TRBJ2-2; D is unresolved. CDR3 size: 14 residues. The germline V and J ends were trimmed by 3 bases and 0 bases, with 5 bases remaining between them. The germline gives CDR1 KGHSH, CDR2 LQKENI. CDR3 DNA: TGTGCCAGCTCACCGCGAGCGAACACCGGGGAGCTGTTTTTT. This encodes CASSPRANTGELFF.

This chain joins TRBV7-9 and TRBJ2-3; 8 bases are a match to TRBD1. Losses at the gene ends were 2 bases for V and 3 bases for J; bases not matched to a gene: 7. Germline CDR1 is SEHNR and CDR2 is FQNEAQ (reference sequence). The CDR3 extends over 16 amino acids. CDR3 residues: CASSLWAGGMTDTQYF. As DNA, the CDR3 is TGTGCCAGCAGCTTATGGGCAGGGGGCATGACAGATACGCAGTATTTT.

This clone came up a few times. The chain couples TRBV7-6 to TRBJ2-1; D might be TRBD1 (6 bases). Germline CDR1 SGHVS, CDR2 FNYEAQ. The CDR3 is 14 amino acids. Trimming took off 4 bases at V and 9 bases at J, with 16 bases between the two ends. This CDR3 is CASSYDRHFSEQFF. The CDR3 nucleotides are TGTGCCAGCAGCTACGACAGGCATTTCAGTGAGCAGTTCTTC.

The J gene is TRBJ2-5, the V gene TRBV30, with D unresolved. The CDR3 totals 11 residues. Germline CDR1 GTSNPN, CDR2 SVGIG (reference sequence). Trimming took 2 bases from V and 2 from J, leaving 3 bases between them. CDR3 sequence (DNA): TGTGCCTGGAGTCGTCAAGAGACCCAGTACTTC. It is translated as CAWSRQETQYF.

The rearrangement links TRBV7-3 to TRBJ2-3; the D is unclear. V lost 5 bases to trimming and J lost 5 bases, with 11 bases between them. This CDR3 has 13 amino acids. CDR1 SGHTA and CDR2 FQGTGA come from the germline V gene. Here the CDR3 DNA reads TGTGCCAGCAGCCCCAGGCGTGGAGATACGCAGTATTTT. Translating it yields CASSPRRGDTQYF.

The chain has TRBV5-1 and TRBJ1-2; maybe TRBD1 (5 bases). Germline V lookup: CDR1 SGHRS, CDR2 YFSETQ. This CDR3 is built from 15 residues. The V and J ends lost 4 bases and 2 bases respectively, with 15 bases between them. The CDR3 DNA sequence: TGCGCCAGCAGCCTCCAGACAGTTGCCAACTATGGCTACACCTTC. This gives the protein CASSLQTVANYGYTF.

The chain recombines TRBV24-1 with TRBJ1-2; no definite D call. V was pared by 3 bases and J by 5 bases, with 6 bases between. CDR1 and CDR2 from the germline V gene are KGHDR and SFDVKD. The CDR3 loop spans 12 amino acids. The CDR3 DNA sequence: TGTGCCACCAGTGATCTGGCTTATGGCTACACCTTC. Translating it yields CATSDLAYGYTF.

The rearrangement joins TRBV28 to TRBJ1-1; D gene unclear. From germline, CDR1 is MDHEN and CDR2 SYDVKM. Trimming removed 5 bases at V and 3 bases at J, with 7 bases between. CDR3 length equals 12 residues. In DNA, the CDR3 is TGTGCCAGCAGTCCACCGGACACTGAAGCTTTCTTT. The encoded protein is CASSPPDTEAFF.

In its sample, this clone was seen once. The chain links TRBV5-5 to TRBJ1-2; 10 nucleotides match TRBD1. The V gene end was trimmed by 4 bases and the J gene end by 7 bases; junction bases not matched to a gene: 13. The CDR3 has 16 residues. Per the germline V gene, CDR1 is SGHKS and CDR2 is YYEKEE (reference sequence). This chain's CDR3 is CASSREGQGIFFGYTF. The CDR3 bases are TGTGCCAGCAGCAGAGAGGGACAGGGGATTTTTTTTGGCTACACCTTC.

The chain uses TRBV30 and TRBJ1-4; D perhaps matches TRBD1 (6 bases). CDR1 and CDR2 (germline): GTSNPN, SVGIG (reference sequence). This CDR3 is built from 12 residues. V lost 7 bases and J 1 base, leaving 7 bases between the germline ends. The CDR3 coding sequence is TGTGCCTCACAGGGAACTAATGAAAAACTGTTTTTT. Translating gives CASQGTNEKLFF. The complete variable domain, with remaining parts taken from reference TRBV30 and TRBJ1-4, reads SQTIHQWPATLVQPVGSPLSLECTVEGTSNPNLYWYRQAAGRGLQLLFYSVGIGQISSEVPQNLSASRPQDRQFILSSKKLLLSDSGFYLCASQGTNEKLFFGSGTQLSVL.

The rearrangement links TRBV28 to TRBJ1-6; 10 bases line up with TRBD1. The junction had 3 bases not matched to a gene; V was cut back by 5 bases and J by 2 bases. CDR1 and CDR2 from the germline V gene are MDHEN and SYDVKM. This CDR3 region has 16 residues. CDR3 region: CASSIGTGAYNSPLHF. CDR3 DNA: TGTGCCAGCAGTATTGGGACAGGGGCCTATAATTCACCCCTCCACTTT.

This clone was detected only a few times. The chain has TRBV4-1 and TRBJ2-7; tentatively, D is TRBD2 (5 bases). The germline gives CDR1 MGHRA, CDR2 YSYEKL. V was pared by 4 bases and J by 2 bases, with 15 bases between. The CDR3 totals 15 residues. The CDR3 loop reads CASSRDGMITYEQYF. In DNA form, the CDR3 reads TGCGCCAGCAGCCGAGACGGGATGATAACCTACGAGCAGTACTTC.

The V call is TRBV5-8, the J call TRBJ1-4; TRBD1 aligns across 9 bases. The CDR3 contains 15 residues. Germline-derived CDR1 and CDR2 are SGHTS and YDEGEE. J was trimmed by 5 bases and V by 4 bases; bases with no gene match: 6. The CDR3 region is CASSPGQGKNEKLFF. The CDR3 DNA reads TGTGCCAGCAGCCCTGGACAGGGGAAAAATGAAAAACTGTTTTTT.

This chain links TRBV19 with TRBJ1-5; 8 bases are shared with TRBD1. The length of the CDR3 is 15 residues. The V gene end was trimmed by 6 bases and the J gene end by 6 bases; junction bases not matched to a gene: 10. Looked up from germline, CDR1 is LNHDA and CDR2 is SQIVND (reference sequence). The CDR3 bases are TGTGCCAGTAGGACTTCGACAGGGGTCGCTCAGCCCCAGCATTTT. It yields the protein CASRTSTGVAQPQHF.

This clone was seen just once. CDR3 nucleotide sequence: TGCGCCAGCAGCTTGCTCGTGGGAGCTGGGGCCAACGTCCTGACTTTC. It yields the protein CASSLLVGAGANVLTF. The V and J genes are TRBV5-1 and TRBJ2-6; D perhaps matches TRBD2 (5 bases). Germline CDR1 is SGHRS and CDR2 is YFSETQ. This CDR3 contains 16 residues. The ends were cut back, 1 base at V and 2 bases at J, with 10 bases in the middle.

The chain recombines TRBV19 with TRBJ2-7, with TRBD2 as a possible D gene (5 bases). Germline V gene lookup returns CDR1 LNHDA and CDR2 SQIVND (reference sequence). The CDR3 spans 13 residues. The V end lost 3 bases, the J end lost 3 bases, and 9 bases lay between the germline ends. CDR3 residues: CASSIGNRYEQYF. The CDR3 DNA is TGTGCCAGTAGTATCGGGAACCGCTACGAGCAGTACTTC.

The V and J genes are TRBV5-6 and TRBJ2-1; D may be TRBD1 (6 bases). Germline V lookup: CDR1 SGHDT, CDR2 YYEEEE. Trimming shortened V by 4 bases and J by 0 bases, and 20 bases separated the two germline ends. This CDR3 is built from 18 residues. The CDR3 is CASSTIHRTVPSYNEQFF. DNA of the CDR3: TGTGCCAGCAGCACGATTCATAGGACAGTCCCCTCCTACAATGAGCAGTTCTTC.

V is TRBV6-1 and J is TRBJ1-1; a possible D gene is TRBD1 (6 bases). Germline assignment: CDR1 MNHNS and CDR2 SASEGT. This CDR3 has 15 amino acids. V was cut by 1 base and J by 1 base, with 10 bases left in between. CDR3 sequence (DNA): TGTGCCAGCAGTGAAGAGGGGACATCGAACACTGAAGCTTTCTTT. Its translation is CASSEEGTSNTEAFF.

The gene calls are TRBV9 and TRBJ1-5; TRBD1 agrees at 8 bases. This CDR3 comprises 16 residues. V dropped 0 bases and J dropped 0; count of bases not matched to a gene: 2. Germline values: CDR1 SGDLS, CDR2 YYNGEE. CDR3 sequence (DNA): TGTGCCAGCAGCGTAGGTACAGGGGGTAGCAATCAGCCCCAGCATTTT. This gives the protein CASSVGTGGSNQPQHF.

The chain has TRBV28 and TRBJ1-1; D is uncertain. Germline lookup yields CDR1 MDHEN and CDR2 SYDVKM. V lost 7 bases to trimming and J lost 7 bases, with 13 bases between them. The CDR3 is made up of 12 amino acids. Here the CDR3 reads CASNQAFGEAFF. CDR3 DNA sequence: TGTGCCAGCAACCAGGCATTTGGTGAAGCTTTCTTT.

The chain has TRBV6-5 and TRBJ2-7, with 8 nucleotides matching TRBD1. The V and J ends lost 4 bases and 3 bases, in that order; junction bases with no gene match: 5. In germline, CDR1 is MNHEY, CDR2 SVGAGI. This CDR3 contains 14 residues. The CDR3 region is CASSFGDRIYEQYF. The CDR3 DNA reads TGTGCCAGCAGTTTTGGGGACAGGATCTACGAGCAGTACTTC.

The genes are TRBV19 and TRBJ1-2, with unresolved D. V lost 6 bases and J lost 3, with 23 bases in between. CDR1 and CDR2 (germline): LNHDA, SQIVND (reference sequence). The CDR3 runs 17 residues. The CDR3 coding sequence is TGTGCCAGTAGCCAGGTATACGACAAGTACGAGCACTATGGCTACACCTTC. It is translated as CASSQVYDKYEHYGYTF.

The V and J genes are TRBV18 and TRBJ2-3; D uncertain. This CDR3 comprises 13 residues. The germline gives CDR1 KGHSH, CDR2 LQKENI. V was clipped by 5 bases and J by 2 bases, with 8 bases between them. CDR3 residues: CASSESITDTQYF. CDR3 nucleotide sequence: TGTGCCAGCTCAGAGAGCATCACAGATACGCAGTATTTT. The entire variable domain, with the rest obtained from reference TRBV18 and TRBJ2-3, is as follows: NAGVMQNPRHLVRRRGQEARLRCSPMKGHSHVYWYRQLPEEGLKFMVYLQKENIIDESGMPKERFSAEFPKEGPSILRIQQVVRGDSAAYFCASSESITDTQYFGPGTRLTVL.

This chain joins TRBV7-6 and TRBJ2-5, with TRBD1 identical over 7 bases. The length of the CDR3 is 18 residues. Trimming removed 5 bases from V and 4 bases from J; junction bases left unmatched: 19. Germline CDR1 reads SGHVS; CDR2 reads FNYEAQ. This chain's CDR3 is CASSLDRAFSRLSETQYF. DNA of the CDR3: TGTGCCAGCAGCCTAGACAGGGCCTTTAGTCGACTATCAGAGACCCAGTACTTC. The variable domain in full, with the rest retrieved from reference TRBV7-6 and TRBJ2-5, is GAGVSQSPRYKVTKRGQDVALRCDPISGHVSLYWYRQALGQGPEFLTYFNYEAQQDKSGLPNDRFSAERPEGSISTLTIQRTEQRDSAMYRCASSLDRAFSRLSETQYFGPGTRLLVL.